The source of this T cell receptor beta chain is a study of cytotoxic CD8 clonotypes in ibrutinib-treated CLL. Germline V gene lookup returns CDR1 MDHEN and CDR2 SYDVKM. Trimming shortened V by 6 bases and J by 1 base, and 7 bases separated the two germline ends. The CDR3 runs 13 residues. Some clones are missing from TCRdb's copy, which holds only in-frame ones; the method was immunoSEQ multiplex PCR. The sample contains 250,000 or so clones, 70% of which appear only once. Sequencing used PBMCs, obtained after 24 months of ibrutinib treatment. This clonotype was obtained from a human donor with chronic lymphocytic leukemia. V gene TRBV28 combines with J gene TRBJ1-3; D gene ambiguous. CDR3 DNA: TGTGCCAGCAGGGTTTCTTCTGGAAACACCATATATTTT. Its protein product is CASRVSSGNTIYF. Based on the CDR3 plus reference TRBV28 and TRBJ1-3, the full variable domain is DVKVTQSSRYLVKRTGEKVFLECVQDMDHENMFWYRQDPGLGLRLIYFSYDVKMKEKGDIPEGYSVSREKKERFSLILESASTNQTSMYLCASRVSSGNTIYFGEGSWLTVV.